Listed below are T cell receptor beta chains from one sample, sequenced in a study of OX40 agonist ivuxolimab in advanced cancers. Only in-frame clones appear in the TCRdb table, and some are missing; sequencing was by immunoSEQ multiplex PCR. Here the sample spans fewer than 85,000 clones, over 75% being singletons. The specimen comprised CD4+ or CD8+ T cells sorted from blood, sampled in a trial of the OX40 agonist ivuxolimab. The receptor source for this set is an adult with an advanced solid tumor such as melanoma, head and neck, liver or kidney cancer. CDR3s include the opening cysteine and the closing phenylalanine or tryptophan. D genes are given only for firm matches. Clone size is shown for a subset of rows, as once, few, many or a class of expanded clone.

TRBV20-1,NA,TRBJ1-5,NA,TGCAGTGCCCAGTTCGAACAGCCCCAGCATTTT,CSAQFEQPQHF
TRBV12-5,NA,TRBJ1-1,NA,TGTGCTAGTGGTTTGACCCCAGAGTGGTCCGAAGCTTTCTTT,CASGLTPEWSEAFF
TRBV7-6,NA,TRBJ2-7,NA,TGTGCCAGCAGCTTAGGAGAGGGTCCGGGCTACGAGCAGTACTTC,CASSLGEGPGYEQYF
TRBV6-5,NA,TRBJ2-1,NA,TGTGCCAGCAGTTACTCGCTGGGATACAATGAGCAGTTCTTC,CASSYSLGYNEQFF
TRBV20-1,NA,TRBJ2-5,NA,TGCAGTGCTCTCATACAAGAGACCCAGTACTTC,CSALIQETQYF
TRBV10-3,NA,TRBJ1-3,NA,TGTGCCATCAGTGAGTCGTATCCTTTCTCTGGAAACACCATATATTTT,CAISESYPFSGNTIYF
TRBV11-2,NA,TRBJ2-2,once,TGTGCCAGCAGCTTAGAAGTACTAGCGAACACCGGGGAGCTGTTTTTT,CASSLEVLANTGELFF
TRBV29-1,TRBD1,TRBJ2-5,NA,TGCAGCGTTGATGGGACAGGGCAAGAGACCCAGTACTTC,CSVDGTGQETQYF
TRBV9,NA,TRBJ2-3,NA,TGTGCCAGCAGCCCCCGAACGGCCTCCACAGATACGCAGTATTTT,CASSPRTASTDTQYF
TRBV5-6,NA,TRBJ2-4,NA,TGTGCCAGCAGCTCTCGATGGGTAGCCAAAAACATTCAGTACTTC,CASSSRWVAKNIQYF
TRBV15,TRBD2,TRBJ2-3,NA,TGTGCCACCAGCAGCTTACTAGCGGGGGCTGACACAGATACGCAGTATTTT,CATSSLLAGADTDTQYF
TRBV6-5,NA,TRBJ1-2,NA,TGTGCCAGCAGCCCCACGGGAGGAGGTTATGGCTACACCTTC,CASSPTGGGYGYTF
TRBV7-2,NA,TRBJ1-1,NA,TGTGCCCCGGGCAGGGTGGTAGCTGAAGCTTTCTTT,CAPGRVVAEAFF
TRBV2,NA,TRBJ2-1,few,TGTGCCAGCAGAGCCCGGGTTGTGGGGAATGAGCAGTTCTTC,CASRARVVGNEQFF
TRBV11-2,TRBD2,TRBJ2-2,NA,TGTGCCAGCAGCCCCCGGGGGGGGGTCGGGGAGCTGTTTTTT,CASSPRGGVGELFF
TRBV10-3,NA,TRBJ2-7,NA,TGTGCCATCAGGAGGACGGTCTCCTACGAGCAGTACTTC,CAIRRTVSYEQYF
TRBV11-3,NA,TRBJ2-7,once,TGTGCCAGCAGCTTAAGGGGCTCCTACGAGCAGTACTTC,CASSLRGSYEQYF
TRBV9,NA,TRBJ2-1,NA,TGTGCCAGCAGCGTAGCCTACAATGAGCAGTTCTTC,CASSVAYNEQFF
TRBV28,TRBD1,TRBJ1-5,NA,TGTGCCAGCAGACCCGGGACAGTTCGTTTTAAGAATCAGCCCCAGCATTTT,CASRPGTVRFKNQPQHF
TRBV19,NA,TRBJ2-5,NA,TGTGCCAGTAGTATAGGTCGGGGAGTCGGAGAGACCCAGTACTTC,CASSIGRGVGETQYF
TRBV5-1,TRBD1,TRBJ1-1,NA,TGCGCCAGCAGCCATAGACAGGGTGAGACTGAAGCTTTCTTT,CASSHRQGETEAFF
TRBV6-1,NA,TRBJ2-7,few,TGTGCCAGCAGTGAAGAGGGACCCGCCTACGAGCAGTACTTC,CASSEEGPAYEQYF
TRBV10-3,TRBD1,TRBJ1-1,few,TGTGCCATCAGTGAGGGGACAGGGGTGGCTGAAGCTTTCTTT,CAISEGTGVAEAFF
TRBV2,TRBD1,TRBJ2-1,once,TGTGCCAGCAGTGATCTCTTGTTGGGGGACAGGGTGGACAATGAGCAGTTCTTC,CASSDLLLGDRVDNEQFF
TRBV9,TRBD2,TRBJ2-1,NA,TGTGCCAGCAGCGCCCCTAGCGGGGGGGTTGAGCAGTTCTTC,CASSAPSGGVEQFF
TRBV27,TRBD1,TRBJ2-2,NA,TGTGCCAGCAGTTCGGCAGGGGGTTTATCGAACACCGGGGAGCTGTTTTTT,CASSSAGGLSNTGELFF
TRBV5-1,NA,TRBJ2-1,NA,TGCGCCAGCAGCTTAGGCAATGAGCAGTTCTTC,CASSLGNEQFF
TRBV6-1,NA,TRBJ2-1,NA,TGTGCCAGCAGTGAACTGGGGGTTGAGCAGTTCTTC,CASSELGVEQFF
TRBV7-3,NA,TRBJ2-5,NA,TGTGCCAGCAGCTTATATCCGGAGCAAGAGACCCAGTACTTC,CASSLYPEQETQYF
TRBV28,TRBD1,TRBJ1-2,NA,TGTGCCAGCAGTAGTACCGGGACAGGAGAGGGCTATGGCTACACCTTC,CASSSTGTGEGYGYTF